This T cell receptor (beta chain) was sequenced during a study of cytomegalovirus exposure and HLA in healthy donors (dated by TCRdb to the late 2010s). For the wider study: In an earlier analysis of around 540 of the donors, about 260 Gb of sequence data and 117 million unique TCR beta sequences from about 190 million T cells were reported. About 300 gigabases of sequencing data and approximately 92 million unique TCR sequences made up an early release that covered under 750 HLA-typed donors. Of the roughly 400 genotyped donors, around 81% fell in the genetic ancestry cluster associated with self-reported Caucasian donors. The study aimed to test whether cataloging public T cell receptors could reveal signatures of past pathogen exposure. The study used immunosequencing to profile the T cell repertoires of more than 650 subjects and linked those repertoires to cytomegalovirus serostatus. A separate validation cohort of 90 to 150 different subjects was used in addition to the roughly 640-subject first cohort. High-throughput TCR immunosequencing, statistical association of individual TCRs with disease status, and machine learning were combined to predict cytomegalovirus infection status. In a later analysis, previously published TCR beta repertoires from 670 or so donors were re-analyzed and high-resolution HLA genotyping was added so that TCR occurrence patterns could be studied. In the later analysis, no new phenotypic data were used to find candidate immune exposures; instead, reliance was placed on TCR beta sequences and their occurrence across donors. An earlier analysis of several hundred of the donors used high-throughput TCR beta sequencing to judge whether each TCR beta V gene segment behaved as functional or pseudogenic. Donor age, sex, ethnicity and CMV serostatus were collected together with the repertoire data. A later genetic analysis took genome-wide SNP genotypes for 398 of the 666 donors and used that subset as a discovery cohort. Every discovery cohort repertoire had been produced on one sequencing platform. Class I and class II HLA loci were covered by the typing at four-digit resolution. Typing coverage varied by locus: about 629-640 donors for A, B, C, DRB1 and DQB1; more than 500 for DQA1; approximately 610 for DPA1; 450 to 480 for DPB1. Four or five DR-DQ haplotypes were handled as single units for association and clustering because linkage in the cohort was strong. Among 300 to 500 genotyped donors of the cohort, an average of around 250,000 unique TCR beta nucleotide sequences was sequenced per donor, of which about 19% were non-productive.

The cohort was made up of 666 healthy bone marrow donors. Cohort members were all nominally healthy when sampled, although unrecorded immune exposures were likely present. The donor was CMV seronegative and was included in the group of 352 seronegative cohort members. A peripheral blood sample was collected from each donor, and TCR beta sequencing was performed on peripheral blood mononuclear cells. The Qiagen DNeasy Blood Extraction Kit was used to extract genomic DNA from the blood cell samples. Trimming removed 0 bases from V and 3 bases from J, leaving 9 bases between the germline ends. The CDR3, from cysteine to phenylalanine, totals 15 residues. Only the CDR3 portion is preserved as DNA: 45 bases, with reading frame beginning at the first base. The germline V gene encodes CDR1 LNHNV and CDR2 YYDKDF (reference sequence). Study-level results and caveats: In a later analysis, HLA-associated TCR beta chains showed more clonal expansion and lower generation probabilities than non-associated chains that were equally common. The only immune exposure information available for the cohort was CMV serostatus. According to a later genetic analysis, donors in an Asian-associated ancestry cluster had fewer N-insertions in productive TCRs than the roughly 700-donor mean. Specific HLA alleles were associated with 15,000 to 20,000 TCR beta sequences at a false discovery rate of 0.05 in a later analysis. This cohort had only TCR beta chains sequenced, and the lack of alpha or paired-chain data limited which features could be detected. A total of roughly 160 TCR beta chains were listed by the study as associated with cytomegalovirus. It was suggested by the authors that the approach could potentially be generalized to other disease states and immunological phenotypes. In vitro tests confirmed that three of the cytomegalovirus-associated TCR beta chains recognize cytomegalovirus antigens. Most TCR sequences were seen in very few donors, while some public TCRs were found in many individuals. When HLA alleles, especially DR and DQ, strongly co-occurred, attributing TCR associations to individual alleles was difficult. A later genetic analysis associated a missense DCLRE1C variant with V-gene and J-gene trimming of TCR beta chains, and an independent cohort replicated the association. A further reported finding was that TCR beta sequences accurately predicted the HLA-A and HLA-B alleles for most subjects in the first cohort. Because HLA typing was missing for some donors at each locus, association tests included only the typed subset. Correlated functional status among segregating V segments might be attributable to linkage disequilibrium, but an unknown experimental factor could not be ruled out. Because the 87-base-pair reads could not distinguish some IMGT-functional V segments, including TRBV6-2 and TRBV6-3, those segments were excluded. In an earlier analysis of over 550 of the donors, most TCR beta V segments were observed in productive rearrangements about 87% or about 30% of the time, broadly matching IMGT annotations. The classifier was reported to diagnose cytomegalovirus status with high specificity and sensitivity in both the original and validation cohorts. The earlier analysis of almost 600 of the donors excluded roughly 17 rarely observed V segments, including chromosome 9 orphons, because counts were too low. In a later analysis, most CMV-associated TCR beta chains were found to appear HLA-restricted, with HLA associations seemingly driven largely by CMV exposure. In a later analysis, TCR association rates were found to vary across HLA loci, with the most associated TCRs seen for DRB1 alleles and the fewest for HLA-C alleles. In a later analysis, several top co-occurrence clusters were reported to appear linked to parvovirus B19, influenza, CMV and Epstein-Barr virus. Presence/absence analyses assumed roughly uniform sequencing depth across donors, an assumption that may not hold. The sequencing pipeline was judged likely to have produced a cluster of highly shared sequence variants as a technical artifact.

Notes on this clone: The antigen it binds to is not known. No base-level quality is on record; no much larger clone is a single base apart.

Library method: the immunoSEQ multiplex PCR assay. The multiplex PCR relied on a mix of 60 forward primers for TCR Vbeta segments and 13 reverse primers for TCR Jbeta segments. The CDR3 region of rearranged TCR beta genes was amplified from genomic DNA with a multiplex PCR assay. The amplified TCR beta libraries were sequenced on the Illumina HiSeq System as 87-base-pair reads. The source study handled its data this way. A later analysis tallied around 87 million unique TCR beta chains across the approximately 670 repertoires, and some 12 million of those chains were shared by two or more donors. A nearest-neighbor algorithm error-corrected the raw reads and collapsed the reads into unique sequences, merging closely related sequences to remove PCR and sequencing errors. CDR3 sequences were aligned to IMGT reference sequences to assign V, D and J gene segments. For a sequence to be retained, a match of at least six nucleotides to both a V gene segment and a J gene segment was required. A rearrangement was called productive if the CDR3 had no stop codons and remained in frame with V and J, and every other rearrangement was called non-productive. Following IMGT convention, CDR3 was defined as the stretch from the second conserved V-encoded cysteine up to the conserved J-encoded phenylalanine. Sequences without an unambiguous match to a single V gene segment were excluded from the earlier analysis of several hundred of the donors. An earlier analysis of just under 600 of the donors called V segments functional above 56.7% productive rearrangements and segregating when the between-donor standard deviation exceeded 5%. A statistical classification framework was built to diagnose cytomegalovirus status from the catalog of TCR beta chain sequences. In a later analysis, TCR nucleotide sequences were compared against IMGT/GENE-DB human TR gene sequences so that V and J genes could be assigned. In a later analysis, CDR3 sequences and most-parsimonious VDJ recombination scenarios were assigned using the TCRdist pipeline. In a later analysis, every TCR beta chain was defined by the combination of its CDR3 amino acid sequence and its V-gene family, and reads without a unique V-gene family were dropped. A later analysis removed several hundred highly shared, low-generation-probability nucleotide sequences to deal with suspected cross-contamination and a sequencing artifact. In a later analysis, a clonal expansion index for each public chain was calculated from normalized within-repertoire ranks of inferred template counts. In a later analysis, generation probabilities were computed using a VDJ recombination model fitted to out-of-frame rearrangements, and the results were checked against IGoR. Hypergeometric tests were used in a later analysis to score TCR-TCR, TCR-HLA and TCR-CMV co-occurrence, with a repertoire-size bias correction applied to the TCR pairs. In a later analysis, false discovery rates were estimated by permuting HLA or CMV assignments 20 times. A later analysis grouped co-occurring TCRs with DBSCAN, adding TCRdist sequence similarity when clustering within HLA-allele-positive subsets. Repertoires with fewer than 30,000 or more than 120,000 public chains were left out of co-occurrence clustering, as were roughly five repertoires with anomalous nucleotide sharing. The table was pulled from immuneACCESS by TCRdb, which kept in-frame rearrangements only. Such tables lose some clones; where checked, under half of the loss comes from unresolved V genes, and the rest has no known cause. Clone size and the V and J calls come from that table; the DNA yielded D and trimming. This sample gives under 250,000 clones in total; roughly 85% of them show up just once. The ten largest clonotypes hold about 0.25% of the sample.

The sequence derives from a girl under 10 years old in good health and CMV-seronegative. This chain is built from TRBV15 and TRBJ1-5, and the D gene may be TRBD1, 6 bases matching. The material sequenced was PBMCs. The bases read TGTGCCACCAGCAGAGATACAGGGCCCAATCAGCCCCAGCATTTT. The encoded protein is CATSRDTGPNQPQHF.